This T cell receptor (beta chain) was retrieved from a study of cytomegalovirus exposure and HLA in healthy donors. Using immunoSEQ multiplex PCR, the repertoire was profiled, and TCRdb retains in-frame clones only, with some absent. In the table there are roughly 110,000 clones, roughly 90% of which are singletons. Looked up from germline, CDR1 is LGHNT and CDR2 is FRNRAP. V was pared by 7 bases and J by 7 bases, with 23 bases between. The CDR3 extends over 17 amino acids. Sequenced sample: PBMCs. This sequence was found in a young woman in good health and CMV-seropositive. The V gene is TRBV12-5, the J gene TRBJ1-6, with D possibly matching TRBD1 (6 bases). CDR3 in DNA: TGTGCTAGTGTCCGAGGTCTGGCAGGGGCAAGGAATTCACCCCTCCACTTT. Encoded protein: CASVRGLAGARNSPLHF. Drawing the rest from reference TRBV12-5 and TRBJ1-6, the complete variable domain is DARVTQTPRHKVTEMGQEVTMRCQPILGHNTVFWYRQTMMQGLELLAYFRNRAPLDDSGMPKDRFSAEMPDATLATLKIQPSEPRDSAVYFCASVRGLAGARNSPLHFGNGTRLTVT.